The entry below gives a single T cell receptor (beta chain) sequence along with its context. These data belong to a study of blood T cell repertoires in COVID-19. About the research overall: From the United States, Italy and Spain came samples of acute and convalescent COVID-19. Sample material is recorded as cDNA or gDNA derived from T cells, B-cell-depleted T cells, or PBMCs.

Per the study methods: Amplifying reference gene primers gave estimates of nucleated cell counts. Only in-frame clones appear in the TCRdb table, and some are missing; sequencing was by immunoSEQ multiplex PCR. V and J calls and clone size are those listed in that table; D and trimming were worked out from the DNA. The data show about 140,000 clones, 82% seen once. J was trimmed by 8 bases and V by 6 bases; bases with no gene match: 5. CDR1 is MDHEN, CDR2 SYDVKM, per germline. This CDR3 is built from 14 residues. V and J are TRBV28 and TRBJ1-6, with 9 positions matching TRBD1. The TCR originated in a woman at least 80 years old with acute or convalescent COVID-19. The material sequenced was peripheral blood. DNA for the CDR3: TGTGCCAGCAGAGGACAGGGGAGGCATTCACCCCTCCACTTT. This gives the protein CASRGQGRHSPLHF.